This TCR beta chain was captured in a study of cytotoxic CD8 clonotypes in ibrutinib-treated CLL. Study-wide context: Across the patients, approximately ten were relapsed/refractory, roughly 15 treatment-naive and some 17 IGHV unmutated.

Sequencing used immunoSEQ multiplex PCR; TCRdb keeps in-frame clones, though not all of them. The sample holds 75,000 to 90,000 clones; 83% are singletons and the top ten take roughly 40%. Trimming removed 3 bases at V and 7 bases at J, with 10 bases between. CDR3 size: 13 residues. Germline V gene lookup returns CDR1 SEHNR and CDR2 FQNEAQ (reference sequence). J is TRBJ2-1 and V is TRBV7-9; D may be TRBD2 (5 bases). This material consisted of PBMCs, taken after 24 months of ibrutinib treatment. This receptor was taken from a human donor with chronic lymphocytic leukemia. DNA of the CDR3: TGTGCCAGCAGCTTCTGGGAGCGGAATGAGCAGTTCTTC. Encoded protein: CASSFWERNEQFF. The entire variable domain, with the rest obtained from reference TRBV7-9 and TRBJ2-1, is as follows: DTGVSQNPRHKITKRGQNVTFRCDPISEHNRLYWYRQTLGQGPEFLTYFQNEAQLEKSRLLSDRFSAERPKGSFSTLEIQRTEQGDSAMYLCASSFWERNEQFFGPGTRLTVL.